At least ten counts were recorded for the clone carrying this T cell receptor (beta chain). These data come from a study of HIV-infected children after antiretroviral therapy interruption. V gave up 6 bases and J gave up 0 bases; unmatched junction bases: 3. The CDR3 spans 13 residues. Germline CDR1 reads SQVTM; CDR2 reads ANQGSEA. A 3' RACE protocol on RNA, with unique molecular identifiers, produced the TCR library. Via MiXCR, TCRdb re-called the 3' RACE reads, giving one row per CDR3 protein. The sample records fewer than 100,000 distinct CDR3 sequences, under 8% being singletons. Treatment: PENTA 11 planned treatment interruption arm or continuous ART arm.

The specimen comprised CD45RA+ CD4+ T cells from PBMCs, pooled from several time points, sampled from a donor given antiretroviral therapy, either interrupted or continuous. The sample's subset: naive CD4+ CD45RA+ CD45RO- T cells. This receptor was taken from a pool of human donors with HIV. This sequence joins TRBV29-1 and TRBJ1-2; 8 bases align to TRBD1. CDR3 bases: TGCAGCGTCCTACAGGGGGCTAACTATGGCTACACCTTC. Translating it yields CSVLQGANYGYTF.